This paragraph covers one T cell receptor (beta chain) sequence. These data are taken from a study of shared clonotypes between healthy human individuals. At deep level, the assay was performed. Using immunoSEQ multiplex PCR, the repertoire was profiled, and TCRdb retains in-frame clones only, with some absent. The sample consists of 1.6 million or so clones, roughly 97% of them appearing once. The ends were cut back, 0 bases at V and 7 bases at J, with 12 bases in the middle. Germline loops: CDR1 MNHNS, CDR2 SASEGT. CDR3 size: 14 residues. The source material was naive CD4+ T cells sorted from blood. Subset specified: CD45RA+ positively selected. The sequence came from a man between 25 and 39 years old in good health. The V gene is TRBV6-1, the J gene TRBJ2-5; D gene unclear. The CDR3 DNA reads as TGTGCCAGCAGTGAAGCGGCCAGCGTGCGGACCCAGTACTTC. Amino acid sequence: CASSEAASVRTQYF.